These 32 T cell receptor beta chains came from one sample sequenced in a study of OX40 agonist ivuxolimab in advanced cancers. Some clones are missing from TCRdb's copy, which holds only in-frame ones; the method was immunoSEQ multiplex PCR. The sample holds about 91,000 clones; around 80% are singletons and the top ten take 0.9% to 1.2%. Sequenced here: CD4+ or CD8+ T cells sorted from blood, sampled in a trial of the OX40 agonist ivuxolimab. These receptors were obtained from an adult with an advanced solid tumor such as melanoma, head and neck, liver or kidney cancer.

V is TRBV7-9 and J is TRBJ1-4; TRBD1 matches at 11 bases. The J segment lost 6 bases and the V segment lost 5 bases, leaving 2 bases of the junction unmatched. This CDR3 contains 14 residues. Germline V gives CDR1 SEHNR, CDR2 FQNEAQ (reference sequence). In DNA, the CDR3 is TGTGCCAGCAGCCCGGACAGGGGGCATGAAAAACTGTTTTTT. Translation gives CASSPDRGHEKLFF.

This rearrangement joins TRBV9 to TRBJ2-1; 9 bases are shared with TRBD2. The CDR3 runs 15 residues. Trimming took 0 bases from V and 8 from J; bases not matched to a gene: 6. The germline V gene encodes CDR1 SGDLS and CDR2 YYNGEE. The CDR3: CASSVGGGDWDEQFF. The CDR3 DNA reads TGTGCCAGCAGCGTAGGCGGGGGGGATTGGGATGAGCAGTTCTTC.

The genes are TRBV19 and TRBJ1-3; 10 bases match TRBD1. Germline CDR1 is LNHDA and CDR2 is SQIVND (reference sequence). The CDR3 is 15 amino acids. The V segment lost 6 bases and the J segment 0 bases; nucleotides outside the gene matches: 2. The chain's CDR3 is CASSDRGLSGNTIYF. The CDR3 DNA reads TGTGCCAGTAGCGACAGGGGGCTCTCTGGAAACACCATATATTTT.

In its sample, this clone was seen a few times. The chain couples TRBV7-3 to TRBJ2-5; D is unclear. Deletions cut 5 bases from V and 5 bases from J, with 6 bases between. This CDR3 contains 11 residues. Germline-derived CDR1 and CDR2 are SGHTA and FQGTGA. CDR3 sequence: CASSAPETQYF. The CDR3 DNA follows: TGTGCCAGCAGCGCGCCTGAGACCCAGTACTTC.

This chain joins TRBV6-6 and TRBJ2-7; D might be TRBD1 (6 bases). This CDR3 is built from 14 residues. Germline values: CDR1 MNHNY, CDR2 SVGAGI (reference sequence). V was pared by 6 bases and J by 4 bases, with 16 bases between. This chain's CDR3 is CASRLGQNLYEQYF. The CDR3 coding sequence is TGTGCCAGCAGACTCGGACAGAACCTTTACGAGCAGTACTTC.

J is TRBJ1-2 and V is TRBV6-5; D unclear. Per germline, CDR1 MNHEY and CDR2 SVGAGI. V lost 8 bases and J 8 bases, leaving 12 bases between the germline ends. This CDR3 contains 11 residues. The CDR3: CASRGGQGYTF. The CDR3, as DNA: TGTGCCAGCCGGGGAGGGCAAGGCTACACCTTC.

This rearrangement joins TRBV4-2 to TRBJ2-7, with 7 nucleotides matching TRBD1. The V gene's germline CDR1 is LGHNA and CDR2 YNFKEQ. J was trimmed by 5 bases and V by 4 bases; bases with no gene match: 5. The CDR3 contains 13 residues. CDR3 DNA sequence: TGTGCCAGCAGCCGACTACAGGGGAACGAGCAGTACTTC. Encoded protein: CASSRLQGNEQYF.

CDR3 region: CASSPGDRDTGELFF. The DNA for the CDR3 is TGCGCCAGCAGCCCCGGGGACAGGGACACCGGGGAGCTGTTTTTT. The rearrangement links TRBV5-1 to TRBJ2-2; 9 nucleotides agree with TRBD1. The CDR3 has 15 amino acids. V was pared by 4 bases and J by 3 bases, with 4 bases of the junction left unmatched. CDR1 is SGHRS and CDR2 is YFSETQ in the germline V gene.

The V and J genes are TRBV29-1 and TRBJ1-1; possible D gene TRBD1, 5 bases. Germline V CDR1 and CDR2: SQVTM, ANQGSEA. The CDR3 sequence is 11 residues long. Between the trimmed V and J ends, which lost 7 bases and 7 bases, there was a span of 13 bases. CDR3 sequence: CSAGGDLEAFF. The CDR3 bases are TGCAGCGCCGGTGGGGACCTTGAAGCTTTCTTT.

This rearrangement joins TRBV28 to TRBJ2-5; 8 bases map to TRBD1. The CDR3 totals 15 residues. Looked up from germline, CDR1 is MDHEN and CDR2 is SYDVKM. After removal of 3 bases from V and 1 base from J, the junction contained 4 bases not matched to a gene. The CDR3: CASSFQDRAQETQYF. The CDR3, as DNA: TGTGCCAGCAGTTTCCAGGACAGGGCCCAAGAGACCCAGTACTTC.

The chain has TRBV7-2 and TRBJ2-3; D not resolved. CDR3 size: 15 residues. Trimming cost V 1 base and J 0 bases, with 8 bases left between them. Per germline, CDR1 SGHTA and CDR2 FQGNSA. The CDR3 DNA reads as TGTGCCAGCAGCTTAGACGGAAGTAGCACAGATACGCAGTATTTT. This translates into CASSLDGSSTDTQYF.

The CDR3: CASSLATDTQYF. The CDR3 DNA is TGTGCCAGCAGCTTAGCCACAGATACGCAGTATTTT. The rearrangement links TRBV7-6 to TRBJ2-3, with D unclear. Germline assignment: CDR1 SGHVS and CDR2 FNYEAQ. The ends were cut back, 0 bases at V and 2 bases at J, with 0 bases in the middle. The CDR3 has 12 residues.

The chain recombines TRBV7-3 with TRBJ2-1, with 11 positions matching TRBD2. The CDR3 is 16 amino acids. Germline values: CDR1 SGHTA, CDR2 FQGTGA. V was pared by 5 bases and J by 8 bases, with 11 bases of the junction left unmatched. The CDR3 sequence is CASSPMGSGGADEQFF. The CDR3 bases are TGTGCCAGCAGCCCTATGGGTAGCGGGGGGGCCGATGAGCAGTTCTTC.

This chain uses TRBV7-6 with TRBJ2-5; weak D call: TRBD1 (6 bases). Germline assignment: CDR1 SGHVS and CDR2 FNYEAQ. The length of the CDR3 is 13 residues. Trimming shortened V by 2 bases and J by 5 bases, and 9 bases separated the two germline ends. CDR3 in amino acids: CASSLTQGETQYF. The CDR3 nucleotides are TGTGCCAGCAGCTTAACACAGGGCGAGACCCAGTACTTC.

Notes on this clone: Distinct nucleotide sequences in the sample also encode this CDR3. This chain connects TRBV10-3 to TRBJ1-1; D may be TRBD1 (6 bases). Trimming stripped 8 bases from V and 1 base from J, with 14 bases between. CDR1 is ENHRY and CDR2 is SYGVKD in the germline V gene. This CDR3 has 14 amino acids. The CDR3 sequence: CAIRLAGANTEAFF. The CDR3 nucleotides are TGTGCCATCCGACTGGCAGGGGCGAACACTGAAGCTTTCTTT.

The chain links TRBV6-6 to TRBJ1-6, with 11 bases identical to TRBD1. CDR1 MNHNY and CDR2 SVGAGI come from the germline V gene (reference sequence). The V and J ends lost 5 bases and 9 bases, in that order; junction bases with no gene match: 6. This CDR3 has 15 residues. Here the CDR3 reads CASSLSGTGGSPLHF. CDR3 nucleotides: TGTGCCAGCAGTCTGTCCGGGACAGGGGGTTCACCCCTCCACTTT.

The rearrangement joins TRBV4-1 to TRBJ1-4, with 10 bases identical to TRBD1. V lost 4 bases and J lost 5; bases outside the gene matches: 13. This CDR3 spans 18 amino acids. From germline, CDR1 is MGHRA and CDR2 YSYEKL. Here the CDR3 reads CASSLPGTGDMLNEKLFF. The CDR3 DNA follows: TGCGCCAGCAGCCTCCCCGGGACAGGGGATATGTTGAATGAAAAACTGTTTTTT.

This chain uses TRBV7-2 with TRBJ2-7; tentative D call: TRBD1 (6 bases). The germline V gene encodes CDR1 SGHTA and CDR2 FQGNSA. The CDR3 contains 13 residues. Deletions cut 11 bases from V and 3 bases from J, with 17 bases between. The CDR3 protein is CASKGTPLYEQYF. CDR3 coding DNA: TGTGCCTCCAAGGGGACACCCCTCTACGAGCAGTACTTC.

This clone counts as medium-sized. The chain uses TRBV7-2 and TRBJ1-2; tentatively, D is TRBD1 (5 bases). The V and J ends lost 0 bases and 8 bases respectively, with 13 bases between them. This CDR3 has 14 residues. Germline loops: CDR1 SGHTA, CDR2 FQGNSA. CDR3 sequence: CASSLAGTGLGYTF. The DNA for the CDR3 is TGTGCCAGCAGCTTAGCGGGGACCGGATTGGGCTACACCTTC.

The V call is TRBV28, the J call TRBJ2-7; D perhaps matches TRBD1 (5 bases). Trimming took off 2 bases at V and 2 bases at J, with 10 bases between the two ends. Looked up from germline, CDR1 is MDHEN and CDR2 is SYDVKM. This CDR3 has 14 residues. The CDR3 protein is CASSLGAEPYEQYV. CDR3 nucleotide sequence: TGTGCCAGCAGTTTAGGGGCAGAGCCCTACGAGCAGTACGTC.

CDR3 amino acids: CAWGHRGDQPQHF. The CDR3 region has the DNA TGTGCCTGGGGGCACAGGGGGGACCAGCCCCAGCATTTT. This chain joins TRBV30 and TRBJ1-5; 8 bases match TRBD1. CDR3 length: 13 amino acids. Germline loops: CDR1 GTSNPN, CDR2 SVGIG (reference sequence). V was pared by 5 bases and J by 7 bases, with 7 bases of the junction left unmatched. Complete variable domain (other parts from reference TRBV30 and TRBJ1-5): SQTIHQWPATLVQPVGSPLSLECTVEGTSNPNLYWYRQAAGRGLQLLFYSVGIGQISSEVPQNLSASRPQDRQFILSSKKLLLSDSGFYLCAWGHRGDQPQHFGDGTRLSIL.

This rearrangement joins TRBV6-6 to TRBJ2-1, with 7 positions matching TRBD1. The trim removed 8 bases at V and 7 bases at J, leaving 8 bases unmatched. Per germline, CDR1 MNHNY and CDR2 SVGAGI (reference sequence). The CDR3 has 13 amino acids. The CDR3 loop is CASGDRVRNEQFF. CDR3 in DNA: TGTGCCAGCGGTGACAGGGTGAGGAATGAGCAGTTCTTC.

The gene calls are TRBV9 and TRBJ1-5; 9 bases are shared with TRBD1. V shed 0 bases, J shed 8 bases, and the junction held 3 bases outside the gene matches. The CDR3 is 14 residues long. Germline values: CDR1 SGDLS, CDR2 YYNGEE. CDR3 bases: TGTGCCAGCAGCGTAGGGGACAGGGTTAAGCCCCAGCATTTT. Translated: CASSVGDRVKPQHF.

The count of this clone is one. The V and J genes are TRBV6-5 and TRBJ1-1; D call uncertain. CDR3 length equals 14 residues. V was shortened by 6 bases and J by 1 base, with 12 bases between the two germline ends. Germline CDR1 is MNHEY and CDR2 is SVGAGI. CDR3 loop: CASSNPVSNTEAFF. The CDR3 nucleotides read TGTGCCAGCAGCAATCCTGTTTCGAACACTGAAGCTTTCTTT.

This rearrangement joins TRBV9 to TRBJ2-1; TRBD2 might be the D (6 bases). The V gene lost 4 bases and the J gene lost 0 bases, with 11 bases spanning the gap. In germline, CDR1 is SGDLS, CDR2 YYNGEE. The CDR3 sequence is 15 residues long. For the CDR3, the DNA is TGTGCCAGCAGCCGGGGGATGGGCTCCTACAATGAGCAGTTCTTC. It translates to CASSRGMGSYNEQFF.

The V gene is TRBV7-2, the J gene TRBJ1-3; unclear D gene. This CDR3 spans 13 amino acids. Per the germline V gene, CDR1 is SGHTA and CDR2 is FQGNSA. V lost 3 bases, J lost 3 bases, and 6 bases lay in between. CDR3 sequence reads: CASSLGFGNTIYF. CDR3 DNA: TGTGCCAGCAGCTTGGGGTTTGGAAACACCATATATTTT.

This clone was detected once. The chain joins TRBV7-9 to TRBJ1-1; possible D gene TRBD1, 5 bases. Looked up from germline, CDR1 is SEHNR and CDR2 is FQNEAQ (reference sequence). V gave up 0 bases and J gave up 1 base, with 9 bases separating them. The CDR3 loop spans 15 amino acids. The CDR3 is CASSLAGTENTEAFF. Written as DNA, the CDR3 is TGTGCCAGCAGCTTAGCGGGGACGGAGAACACTGAAGCTTTCTTT.

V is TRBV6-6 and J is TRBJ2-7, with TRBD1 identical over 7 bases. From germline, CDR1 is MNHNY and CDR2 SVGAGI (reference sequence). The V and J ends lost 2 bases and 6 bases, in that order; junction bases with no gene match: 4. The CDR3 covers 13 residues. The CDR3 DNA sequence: TGTGCCAGCAGTTACGCGGACAGGAGCGAGCAGTACTTC. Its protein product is CASSYADRSEQYF.

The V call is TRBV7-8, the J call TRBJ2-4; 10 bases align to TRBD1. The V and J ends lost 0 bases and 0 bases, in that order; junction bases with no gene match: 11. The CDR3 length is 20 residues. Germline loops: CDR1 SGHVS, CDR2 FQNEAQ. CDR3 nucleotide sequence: TGTGCCAGCAGCTTAGCTAGGGGACAGGGGCCAGGGCTAGCCAAAAACATTCAGTACTTC. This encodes CASSLARGQGPGLAKNIQYF. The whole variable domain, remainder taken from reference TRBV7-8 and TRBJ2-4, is GAGVSQSPRYKVAKRGQDVALRCDPISGHVSLFWYQQALGQGPEFLTYFQNEAQLDKSGLPSDRFFAERPEGSVSTLKIQRTQQEDSAVYLCASSLARGQGPGLAKNIQYFGAGTRLSVL.

The CDR3 nucleotides read TGTGCCAGCAGTTACGCGACTAGCGGGGTAGAGACCCAGTACTTC. Amino acid sequence: CASSYATSGVETQYF. The rearrangement joins TRBV6-6 to TRBJ2-5; 11 nucleotides agree with TRBD2. The V gene end was trimmed by 2 bases and the J gene end by 4 bases; junction bases not matched to a gene: 3. CDR3 length: 15 residues. Germline CDR1 MNHNY, CDR2 SVGAGI (reference sequence).

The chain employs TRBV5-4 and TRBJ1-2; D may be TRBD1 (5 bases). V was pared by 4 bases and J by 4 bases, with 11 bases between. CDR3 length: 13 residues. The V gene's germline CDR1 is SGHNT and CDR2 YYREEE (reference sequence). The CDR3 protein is CASSAGQTYGYTF. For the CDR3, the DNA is TGTGCCAGCAGCGCTGGACAAACCTATGGCTACACCTTC.

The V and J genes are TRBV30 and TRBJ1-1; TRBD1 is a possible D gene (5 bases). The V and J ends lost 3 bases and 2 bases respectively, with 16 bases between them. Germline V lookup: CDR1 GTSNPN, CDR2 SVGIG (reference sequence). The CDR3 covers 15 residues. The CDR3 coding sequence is TGTGCCTGGAGCCCACAGGCCGCGCCCAACACTGAAGCTTTCTTT. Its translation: CAWSPQAAPNTEAFF.